The next 20 T cell receptor beta chains were all read from a single sample in a study of sequential checkpoint blockade in melanoma. Assay used: immunoSEQ multiplex PCR; TCRdb lists only in-frame clones, some missing. The sample consists of about 12,000 clones, about 28% of them appearing once. Treatment: randomized to nivolumab then ipilimumab (arm A) or the reverse (arm B). Sample: tumor tissue (inferred from file names), taken from a patient given nivolumab and ipilimumab in sequence. The source is a human donor with melanoma.

The V call is TRBV19, the J call TRBJ1-3, with D uncertain. V shed 6 bases and J shed 0 bases, with 12 bases lying between them. Germline CDR1 LNHDA, CDR2 SQIVND (reference sequence). The CDR3 has 15 amino acids. CDR3 DNA sequence: TGTGCCAGTAGGAAACGAGGCAACTCTGGAAACACCATATATTTT. As protein: CASRKRGNSGNTIYF. Full variable domain (rest looked up from reference TRBV19 and TRBJ1-3): DGGITQSPKYLFRKEGQNVTLSCEQNLNHDAMYWYRQDPGQGLRLIYYSQIVNDFQKGDIAEGYSVSREKKESFPLTVTSAQKNPTAFYLCASRKRGNSGNTIYFGEGSWLTVV.

This clone is medium-sized within its sample. This chain links TRBV18 with TRBJ1-2; tentative D call: TRBD1 (5 bases). The CDR3 has 14 residues. Per the germline V gene, CDR1 is KGHSH and CDR2 is LQKENI. V gave up 0 bases and J gave up 4 bases, with 9 bases separating them. The chain's CDR3 is CASSPPRGGYGYTF. The CDR3 region has the DNA TGTGCCAGCTCACCACCCCGGGGGGGCTATGGCTACACCTTC.

This clone has only a few counts. J is TRBJ1-4 and V is TRBV4-1, with D possibly matching TRBD1 (5 bases). The CDR3 sequence is 15 residues long. V was shortened by 5 bases and J by 6 bases, with 16 bases between the two germline ends. CDR1 is MGHRA, CDR2 YSYEKL, per germline. Here the CDR3 DNA reads TGCGCCAGCAGCGACCCGCTAGGGGCGCATGAAAAACTGTTTTTT. It translates to CASSDPLGAHEKLFF.

CDR3 amino acids: CASSPGLVYEQYF. In nucleotides, the CDR3 is TGTGCCAGTAGTCCCGGACTAGTTTACGAGCAGTACTTC. The chain combines TRBV19 with TRBJ2-7; 7 nucleotides line up with TRBD2. This CDR3 is built from 13 residues. After removal of 5 bases from V and 4 bases from J, the junction contained 5 bases not matched to a gene. Germline values: CDR1 LNHDA, CDR2 SQIVND (reference sequence).

By proportion, this clone is medium-sized. V is TRBV18 and J is TRBJ2-2, with 7 nucleotides matching TRBD1. The V gene end was trimmed by 6 bases and the J gene end by 4 bases; junction bases not matched to a gene: 8. The CDR3 is 15 residues long. Germline values: CDR1 KGHSH, CDR2 LQKENI. The CDR3 here is CASSERQGSTGELFF. CDR3 DNA: TGTGCCAGCTCCGAGAGACAGGGAAGCACCGGGGAGCTGTTTTTT.

This clone came up a few times. The chain has TRBV6-8 and TRBJ2-3; D is ambiguous. With 0 bases removed from V and 0 bases from J, the gap between germline ends came to 22 bases. The CDR3 spans 20 residues. CDR1 MNHGY and CDR2 SAAAGT come from the germline V gene. CDR3 nucleotides: TGTGCCAGCAGTTACTCGACAACCCCATTGGACGGTCCTAGCACAGATACGCAGTATTTT. This gives the protein CASSYSTTPLDGPSTDTQYF.

The V and J genes are TRBV6-8 and TRBJ1-6, with D unclear. V gave up 2 bases and J gave up 0 bases, with 5 bases separating them. Germline-derived CDR1 and CDR2 are MNHGY and SAAAGT. The CDR3 is 15 amino acids. CDR3 sequence: CASSYESSYNSPLHF. CDR3 DNA sequence: TGTGCCAGCAGTTACGAGAGCTCCTATAATTCACCCCTCCACTTT.

The V call is TRBV10-2, the J call TRBJ2-1; unclear D gene. From germline, CDR1 is WSHSY and CDR2 SAAADI. Trimming removed 2 bases at V and 1 base at J, with 15 bases between. This CDR3 spans 17 amino acids. CDR3 in amino acids: CASSEHVQDKSYNEQFF. CDR3 coding DNA: TGCGCCAGCAGTGAGCACGTTCAGGATAAGTCCTACAATGAGCAGTTCTTC.

The V call is TRBV19, the J call TRBJ1-1; no reliable D call. Germline loops: CDR1 LNHDA, CDR2 SQIVND (reference sequence). Trimming pared 7 bases from V and 1 base from J, leaving 13 bases between. The CDR3 spans 14 residues. The CDR3 here is CASTVDGSNTEAFF. The CDR3 nucleotides are TGTGCCAGTACCGTAGACGGATCGAACACTGAAGCTTTCTTT.

The rearrangement uses TRBV5-1 and TRBJ1-2; maybe TRBD1 (6 bases). CDR3 size: 15 residues. Germline V gene lookup returns CDR1 SGHRS and CDR2 YFSETQ. V was pared by 3 bases and J by 3 bases, with 15 bases between. The CDR3: CASSCRDKKYYGYTF. DNA of the CDR3: TGCGCCAGCAGCTGCCGGGACAAGAAGTACTATGGCTACACCTTC.

The chain uses TRBV28 and TRBJ1-6; TRBD1 is a possible D gene (6 bases). From germline, CDR1 is MDHEN and CDR2 SYDVKM. The V gene lost 3 bases and the J gene lost 3 bases, with 12 bases spanning the gap. This CDR3 is built from 16 residues. CDR3 bases: TGTGCCAGCAGTTTTCCCACAGGGATCTATAATTCACCCCTCCACTTT. It specifies CASSFPTGIYNSPLHF.

The chain joins TRBV9 to TRBJ2-1, with a possible D match to TRBD2 (6 bases). This CDR3 spans 15 amino acids. The germline CDR1 and CDR2 sequences are SGDLS and YYNGEE. Deletions cut 5 bases from V and 0 bases from J, with 12 bases between. In DNA form, the CDR3 reads TGTGCCAGCAGGGAGGGGCGGAGCTCCTACAATGAGCAGTTCTTC. The encoded protein is CASREGRSSYNEQFF.

The chain links TRBV9 to TRBJ2-3; D is perhaps TRBD2 (6 bases). This CDR3 is built from 16 residues. The germline gives CDR1 SGDLS, CDR2 YYNGEE. Between the trimmed V and J ends, which lost 2 bases and 0 bases, there was a span of 13 bases. The CDR3 bases are TGTGCCAGCAGCGTCAATCCGGGGGAAAGCACAGATACGCAGTATTTT. Residues: CASSVNPGESTDTQYF.

The chain employs TRBV9 and TRBJ2-6, with no clear D. Germline CDR1 SGDLS, CDR2 YYNGEE. V dropped 4 bases and J dropped 12 bases, with 11 bases sitting between them. This CDR3 has 12 residues. For the CDR3, the DNA is TGTGCCAGCAGCCCCTCGGCGACCGTCCTGACTTTC. Translated, it gives CASSPSATVLTF.

This sequence joins TRBV25-1 and TRBJ2-6; the match to TRBD1 covers 9 bases. This CDR3 comprises 18 residues. Trimming cost V 6 bases and J 0 bases; bases outside gene matches: 9. Germline CDR1 reads MGHDK; CDR2 reads SYGVNS. CDR3 DNA sequence: TGTGCCAGCAGGCCCGGGACAGGGCAACGCTCTGGGGCCAACGTCCTGACTTTC. This translates into CASRPGTGQRSGANVLTF.

The chain has TRBV29-1 and TRBJ2-7; D might be TRBD2 (5 bases). CDR1 is SQVTM and CDR2 is ANQGSEA in the germline V gene. The CDR3 is made up of 13 amino acids. The germline V and J ends were trimmed by 1 base and 8 bases, with 15 bases remaining between them. The CDR3 DNA sequence: TGCAGCGTTGAAGTGGGAGAGGGCCCGCAGCAGTACTTC. As protein: CSVEVGEGPQQYF.

V gene TRBV5-1 combines with J gene TRBJ2-1; 10 nucleotides agree with TRBD2. Looked up from germline, CDR1 is SGHRS and CDR2 is YFSETQ. J lost 9 bases, V lost 1 base, and 4 bases had no gene match. This CDR3 is 14 amino acids long. The CDR3 loop reads CASSLRAGGTEQFF. Here the CDR3 DNA reads TGCGCCAGCAGCTTGAGAGCGGGGGGGACTGAGCAGTTCTTC.

This chain connects TRBV7-6 to TRBJ2-5, with a possible D match to TRBD2 (6 bases). CDR3 length equals 15 residues. V was clipped by 3 bases and J by 5 bases, with 16 bases between them. Germline CDR1 is SGHVS and CDR2 is FNYEAQ. CDR3 residues: CASSLYGRGTETQYF. DNA for the CDR3: TGTGCCAGCAGCTTGTACGGACGGGGGACGGAGACCCAGTACTTC.

This clone is termed medium-sized. The rearrangement uses TRBV7-3 and TRBJ1-1; D possibly corresponds to TRBD1 (6 bases). Per germline, CDR1 SGHTA and CDR2 FQGTGA. This CDR3 has 13 residues. The V end lost 0 bases, the J end lost 4 bases, and 6 bases lay between the germline ends. The CDR3 protein is CASSLTGGTEAFF. CDR3 in DNA: TGTGCCAGCAGCTTAACAGGGGGCACTGAAGCTTTCTTT.

The chain has TRBV5-1 and TRBJ2-3; TRBD2 matches 7 bases. V shed 3 bases, J shed 6 bases, and the junction held 10 bases outside the gene matches. The CDR3 sequence is 15 residues long. The germline V gene has CDR1 SGHRS and CDR2 YFSETQ. The CDR3 DNA reads TGCGCCAGCAGCTGGGGGACTACTGATAGTGATACGCAGTATTTT. It yields the protein CASSWGTTDSDTQYF.